What follows are 29 T cell receptor beta chains derived from one specimen sequenced in a study of shared clonotypes between healthy human individuals (dated by TCRdb to about 2020). Preparation of the library involved the immunoSEQ multiplex PCR assay. The clones in this table, taken by TCRdb from immuneACCESS, are in-frame only. Not every clone is retained; where verified, under half of the shortfall comes from an unresolved V gene, and the cause of the rest is unknown. The sample table records about 600,000 clones; 95% to 98% of these occur just once. The leading ten clones occupy 0.3% of the sample. For the CD8 naive samples, CD45RO-negative cells were positively selected for CCR7, yielding a CD45RA+CCR7+ population from which TemRA cells were excluded. Sequencing was performed on naive CD8+ T cells sorted from blood. The cell subset or site tag for this specimen amounts to: CD45RA+CCR7+. The receptors stem from a man under 40 in good health.

The chain is built from TRBV29-1 and TRBJ2-7; unclear D gene. CDR1 and CDR2 from the germline V gene are SQVTM and ANQGSEA. Deletions cut 3 bases from V and 1 base from J, with 13 bases between. CDR3 length: 14 amino acids. Written as DNA, the CDR3 is TGCAGCGTTGAGGTTCCCGGCAGGTCCTACGAGCAGTACTTC. Its translation: CSVEVPGRSYEQYF.

The chain carries TRBV7-9 and TRBJ1-2; D call uncertain. V lost 0 bases, J lost 6 bases, and 11 bases lay in between. This CDR3 is 14 amino acids long. The germline V gene encodes CDR1 SEHNR and CDR2 FQNEAQ (reference sequence). The CDR3 DNA is TGTGCCAGCAGCTTAGCGGTAGGGTGGGATGGCTACACCTTC. Translation gives CASSLAVGWDGYTF.

The chain combines TRBV5-6 with TRBJ2-2, with D perhaps matching TRBD1 (6 bases). Germline-derived CDR1 and CDR2 are SGHDT and YYEEEE. The V gene lost 1 base and the J gene lost 1 base, with 11 bases spanning the gap. The CDR3 consists of 16 residues. CDR3 amino acids: CASSLYRELNTGELFF. CDR3 coding DNA: TGTGCCAGCAGCTTGTACAGGGAGTTGAACACCGGGGAGCTGTTTTTT.

In DNA, the CDR3 is TGTGCCAGCTCCCCCGATGAGGGACTAGGCTTCTTCGAGCAGTACTTC. This translates into CASSPDEGLGFFEQYF. The chain combines TRBV18 with TRBJ2-7; 8 bases fit TRBD2. CDR3 length: 16 residues. CDR1 and CDR2 from the germline V gene are KGHSH and LQKENI. Losses at the gene ends were 6 bases for V and 6 bases for J; bases not matched to a gene: 16.

This clone was picked up one time. This chain links TRBV2 with TRBJ1-2; tentative D call: TRBD1 (6 bases). There are 17 residues in the CDR3. CDR1 SNHLY and CDR2 FYNNEI come from the germline V gene. The V end was cut by 6 bases, the J end by 6 bases, with 26 bases between. The CDR3, as DNA: TGTGCCAGCAGCCACACGGGCAGAGGGGGGCCACTGGATGGCTACACCTTC. It encodes CASSHTGRGGPLDGYTF.

V is TRBV28 and J is TRBJ2-7; D is ambiguous. Germline assignment: CDR1 MDHEN and CDR2 SYDVKM. V was pared by 5 bases and J by 2 bases, with 10 bases between. CDR3 length: 13 amino acids. This CDR3 reads CASSHISTYEQYF. The CDR3 DNA reads as TGTGCCAGCAGTCACATTTCAACCTACGAGCAGTACTTC.

V is TRBV10-1 and J is TRBJ1-1; D is ambiguous. Per the germline V gene, CDR1 is WNHNN and CDR2 is SYGVQD (reference sequence). Trimming left V 4 bases short and J 1 base short, with 7 bases between. CDR3 size: 13 residues. The CDR3 DNA sequence: TGCGCCAGCAGTGCGGGAGGGAACACTGAAGCTTTCTTT. This encodes CASSAGGNTEAFF.

V gene TRBV27 combines with J gene TRBJ1-5; D unresolved. Germline V gene data show CDR1 as MNHEY and CDR2 as SMNVEV (reference sequence). CDR3 length: 15 amino acids. Between the trimmed V and J ends, which lost 5 bases and 1 base, there was a span of 12 bases. Here the CDR3 reads CASSPHQTSNQPQHF. The CDR3 nucleotides are TGTGCCAGCAGTCCTCACCAGACAAGCAATCAGCCCCAGCATTTT.

A word on this clone: The identical CDR3 is also encoded by other nucleotide sequences in the sample. The chain joins TRBV5-1 to TRBJ2-1, with D perhaps TRBD1 (6 bases). CDR3 size: 15 residues. Trimming removed 0 bases at V and 0 bases at J, with 7 bases between. Germline V gene sequence: CDR1 SGHRS, CDR2 YFSETQ. The CDR3 nucleotides are TGCGCCAGCAGCTTGGCGGACAGCTCCTACAATGAGCAGTTCTTC. Protein sequence: CASSLADSSYNEQFF. Full variable domain (rest looked up from reference TRBV5-1 and TRBJ2-1): KAGVTQTPRYLIKTRGQQVTLSCSPISGHRSVSWYQQTPGQGLQFLFEYFSETQRNKGNFPGRFSGRQFSNSRSEMNVSTLELGDSALYLCASSLADSSYNEQFFGPGTRLTVL.

The J gene is TRBJ2-7, the V gene TRBV10-3; the match to TRBD1 covers 7 bases. Germline values: CDR1 ENHRY, CDR2 SYGVKD. The CDR3 totals 14 residues. After removal of 9 bases from V and 0 bases from J, the junction contained 8 bases not matched to a gene. The CDR3 region is CAIWDSQSSYEQYF. CDR3 nucleotide sequence: TGTGCCATTTGGGACAGCCAGAGCTCCTACGAGCAGTACTTC.

This chain connects TRBV27 to TRBJ2-7; 11 bases map to TRBD2. CDR3 size: 15 residues. Germline assignment: CDR1 MNHEY and CDR2 SMNVEV (reference sequence). J was trimmed by 2 bases and V by 3 bases; bases with no gene match: 3. In nucleotides, the CDR3 is TGTGCCAGCAGTTTGAGGGGACTAGCGGCCTACGAGCAGTACTTC. Its translation is CASSLRGLAAYEQYF.

V and J are TRBV10-2 and TRBJ1-1, with D unclear. Germline loops: CDR1 WSHSY, CDR2 SAAADI. Trimming removed 3 bases from V and 5 bases from J, with 13 bases in between. The length of the CDR3 is 14 residues. The CDR3 nucleotides are TGCGCCAGCAGTGATAGTGGAGGTTGGACTGAAGCTTTCTTT. Its translation is CASSDSGGWTEAFF.

The rearrangement joins TRBV29-1 to TRBJ2-1, with TRBD1 matching 10 bases. Trimming took 7 bases from V and 5 from J; bases not matched to a gene: 5. The CDR3 consists of 13 residues. Per germline, CDR1 SQVTM and CDR2 ANQGSEA. CDR3 coding DNA: TGCAGCGCAGACAGGGGGCACGACAATGAGCAGTTCTTC. Its translation is CSADRGHDNEQFF.

The chain employs TRBV7-8 and TRBJ2-1; 9 bases map to TRBD2. The CDR3 loop spans 14 amino acids. Germline loops: CDR1 SGHVS, CDR2 FQNEAQ. The V segment lost 3 bases and the J segment 8 bases; nucleotides outside the gene matches: 5. As DNA, the CDR3 is TGTGCCAGCAGCTTTGCGGGAGGGCGGTATGAGCAGTTCTTC. Its protein product is CASSFAGGRYEQFF.

This clone was seen once. The chain joins TRBV13 to TRBJ2-7; D call uncertain. In germline, CDR1 is PRHDT, CDR2 FYEKMQ (reference sequence). CDR3 length: 15 amino acids. V lost 1 base, J lost 2 bases, and 12 bases lay in between. This CDR3 is CASSLVGDRTYEQYF. As DNA, the CDR3 is TGTGCCAGCAGCTTAGTTGGGGATAGAACCTACGAGCAGTACTTC.

CDR3 nucleotides: TGTGCCAGCAGCTTAAAAAACGTCGGCAGGGCAAATGAGCAGTTCTTC. Translation: CASSLKNVGRANEQFF. The genes are TRBV7-6 and TRBJ2-1, with D perhaps matching TRBD1 (5 bases). CDR3 length equals 16 residues. Trimming shortened V by 2 bases and J by 7 bases, and 18 bases separated the two germline ends. Germline V lookup: CDR1 SGHVS, CDR2 FNYEAQ.

The gene calls are TRBV7-9 and TRBJ2-3; TRBD1 aligns across 9 bases. Trimming at V came to 5 bases and at J to 7 bases, leaving 7 bases not matched to a gene. Germline loops: CDR1 SEHNR, CDR2 FQNEAQ (reference sequence). This CDR3 is 14 amino acids long. The DNA for the CDR3 is TGTGCCAGCAGCCGAACAGGGGGCGAGCATACGCAGTATTTT. The encoded protein is CASSRTGGEHTQYF.

This clone has only a few counts. The chain combines TRBV5-4 with TRBJ1-2, with 7 bases aligning to TRBD1. Germline CDR1 and CDR2: SGHNT and YYREEE (reference sequence). This CDR3 is 15 amino acids long. The V segment lost 1 base and the J segment 2 bases; nucleotides outside the gene matches: 5. In DNA, the CDR3 is TGTGCCAGCAGCTTGAGGGACAGCACGAACTATGGCTACACCTTC. Its protein product is CASSLRDSTNYGYTF.

The genes are TRBV7-8 and TRBJ1-2; no reliable D call. The CDR3 is 11 amino acids. The germline V gene has CDR1 SGHVS and CDR2 FQNEAQ. V was trimmed by 6 bases and J by 6 bases, leaving 8 bases between them. The CDR3 protein is CASRTRDGYTF. The CDR3 DNA follows: TGTGCCAGCAGAACAAGGGATGGCTACACCTTC.

This chain links TRBV13 with TRBJ2-1; TRBD2 agrees at 8 bases. The V gene end was trimmed by 5 bases and the J gene end by 8 bases; junction bases not matched to a gene: 14. This CDR3 is 16 amino acids long. Germline V gives CDR1 PRHDT, CDR2 FYEKMQ (reference sequence). The CDR3 nucleotides are TGTGCCAGCAGCCCCGCCGACGGGAGGGCCATCGATGAGCAGTTCTTC. Protein sequence: CASSPADGRAIDEQFF.

The rearrangement joins TRBV7-9 to TRBJ2-7; D perhaps matches TRBD2 (5 bases). This CDR3 region has 16 residues. V dropped 0 bases and J dropped 3 bases, with 15 bases sitting between them. CDR1 and CDR2 (germline): SEHNR, FQNEAQ (reference sequence). CDR3 DNA: TGTGCCAGCAGCTTAGCGCAGGACTTCTTAAACTACGAGCAGTACTTC. Its translation: CASSLAQDFLNYEQYF. The variable domain in full, completed from reference TRBV7-9 and TRBJ2-7, reads DTGVSQNPRHKITKRGQNVTFRCDPISEHNRLYWYRQTLGQGPEFLTYFQNEAQLEKSRLLSDRFSAERPKGSFSTLEIQRTEQGDSAMYLCASSLAQDFLNYEQYFGPGTRLTVT.

The chain joins TRBV7-9 to TRBJ1-1, with no clear D. The length of the CDR3 is 15 residues. CDR1 is SEHNR and CDR2 is FQNEAQ in the germline V gene (reference sequence). The ends were cut back, 1 base at V and 1 base at J, with 10 bases in the middle. The chain's CDR3 is CASSLVVGPNTEAFF. In DNA form, the CDR3 reads TGTGCCAGCAGCTTAGTGGTCGGACCGAACACTGAAGCTTTCTTT.

The rearrangement links TRBV9 to TRBJ1-1; the match to TRBD1 covers 9 bases. CDR3 length: 14 residues. Germline V gives CDR1 SGDLS, CDR2 YYNGEE. Trimming removed 3 bases from V and 0 bases from J; junction bases left unmatched: 0. CDR3: CASSGDRVNTEAFF. The CDR3 DNA reads as TGTGCCAGCAGCGGGGACAGGGTGAACACTGAAGCTTTCTTT.

CDR3 DNA sequence: TGTGCCTGGAGTTCCCCCCGAGGACACTCCTACGAGCAGTACTTC. Translation gives CAWSSPRGHSYEQYF. The V gene is TRBV30, the J gene TRBJ2-7, with D possibly matching TRBD1 (5 bases). CDR1 is GTSNPN and CDR2 is SVGIG in the germline V gene (reference sequence). The V and J ends lost 2 bases and 0 bases respectively, with 14 bases between them. The length of the CDR3 is 15 residues.

This chain links TRBV11-2 with TRBJ1-3; D not certain. V shed 1 base and J shed 5 bases, with 6 bases lying between them. The V gene's germline CDR1 is SGHAT and CDR2 FQNNGV. The CDR3 loop spans 13 amino acids. The CDR3, as DNA: TGTGCCAGCAGCTTAGGTGGTAGAAACACCATATATTTT. Encoded protein: CASSLGGRNTIYF.

The CDR3 nucleotides are TGTGCCAGCAGCCAATTAGGGTATAGTGATGGCTACACCTTC. Translation: CASSQLGYSDGYTF. J is TRBJ1-2 and V is TRBV14, with no clear D. CDR3 length: 14 amino acids. V was cut by 2 bases and J by 6 bases, with 13 bases left in between. Germline V CDR1 and CDR2: SGHDN, FVKESK.

The chain is built from TRBV7-6 and TRBJ2-5; 12 positions agree with TRBD2. Germline lookup yields CDR1 SGHVS and CDR2 FNYEAQ. The CDR3 spans 18 residues. V shed 2 bases, J shed 1 base, and the junction held 8 bases outside the gene matches. The CDR3 loop reads CASSLIPTSGRIQETQYF. In DNA, the CDR3 is TGTGCCAGCAGCTTAATTCCGACTAGCGGGAGAATCCAAGAGACCCAGTACTTC.

The chain has TRBV5-4 and TRBJ2-7; the D gene is possibly TRBD1 (5 bases). Germline CDR1 reads SGHNT; CDR2 reads YYREEE (reference sequence). The CDR3 covers 13 residues. V was pared by 3 bases and J by 5 bases, with 12 bases between. Here the CDR3 reads CASSSQGSDEQYF. The DNA for the CDR3 is TGTGCCAGCAGCTCGCAGGGCAGCGACGAGCAGTACTTC.

The rearrangement uses TRBV27 and TRBJ2-7, with D possibly being TRBD1 (6 bases). Between the trimmed V and J ends, which lost 5 bases and 5 bases, there was a span of 16 bases. CDR1 is MNHEY and CDR2 is SMNVEV in the germline V gene (reference sequence). The CDR3 is made up of 14 amino acids. The CDR3 reads CASSIQGIGDEQYF. CDR3 sequence (DNA): TGTGCCAGCAGTATACAGGGCATTGGGGACGAGCAGTACTTC.